This T cell receptor (beta chain) is drawn from a study of control samples from healthy donors and cancer patients. This CDR3 has 14 residues. V shed 6 bases and J 8 bases; nucleotides not matched to a gene: 8. Germline values: CDR1 MRHNA, CDR2 SNTAGT. Libraries were prepared by immunoSEQ multiplex PCR; TCRdb keeps only in-frame clonotypes and omits some of them. The repertoire holds tens of thousands of clones, with more than 85% as singletons. The genes are TRBV6-4 and TRBJ2-1, with 9 positions matching TRBD2. The sequencing input was blood. The receptor's source is a woman in her 50s in good health. CDR3 region: CASSLGLAGDEQFF. The CDR3 coding sequence is TGTGCCAGCAGCCTGGGACTAGCTGGCGATGAGCAGTTCTTC.